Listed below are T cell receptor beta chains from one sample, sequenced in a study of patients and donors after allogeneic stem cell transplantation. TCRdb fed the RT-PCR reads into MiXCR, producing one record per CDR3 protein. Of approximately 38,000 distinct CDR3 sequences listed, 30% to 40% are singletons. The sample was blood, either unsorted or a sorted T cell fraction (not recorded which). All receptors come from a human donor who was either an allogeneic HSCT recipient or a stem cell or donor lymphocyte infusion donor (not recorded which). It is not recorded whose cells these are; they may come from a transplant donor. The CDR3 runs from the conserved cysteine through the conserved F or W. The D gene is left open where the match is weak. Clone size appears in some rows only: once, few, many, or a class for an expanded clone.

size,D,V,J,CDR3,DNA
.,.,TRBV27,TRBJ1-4,CASRGRQLTNEKLFF,TGTGCCAGCAGGGGACGACAGTTAACTAATGAAAAACTGTTTTTT
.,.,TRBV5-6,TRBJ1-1,CASSFRTLNTEAFF,TGTGCCAGCAGCTTCCGGACACTGAACACTGAAGCTTTCTTT
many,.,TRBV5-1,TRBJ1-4,CASSSQGEKLFF,TGCGCCAGCAGCTCGCAGGGAGAAAAACTGTTTTTT
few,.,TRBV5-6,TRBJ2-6,CASSLVGANVLTF,TGTGCCAGCAGCTTGGTCGGGGCCAACGTCCTGACTTTC
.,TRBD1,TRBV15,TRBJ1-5,CATSRDGGQGAQPQHF,TGTGCCACCAGCAGAGATGGGGGACAGGGCGCTCAGCCCCAGCATTTT
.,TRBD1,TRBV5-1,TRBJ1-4,CASSRGQAIATNEKLFF,TGCGCCAGCAGCCGGGGACAGGCCATTGCAACTAATGAAAAACTGTTTTTT
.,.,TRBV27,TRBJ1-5,CASSRAGSNQPQHF,TGTGCCAGCAGCCGGGCGGGTAGCAATCAGCCCCAGCATTTT
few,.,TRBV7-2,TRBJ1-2,CASSFPYLHGSRGDYGYTF,TGTGCCAGCAGCTTTCCCTACCTCCACGGATCTCGAGGGGACTATGGCTACACCTTC
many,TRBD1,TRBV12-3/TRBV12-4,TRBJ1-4,CASSSGTVPEKLFF,TGTGCCAGCAGTTCCGGGACAGTACCTGAAAAACTGTTTTTT
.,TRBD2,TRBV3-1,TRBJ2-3,CASSQDQPSGRRQYF,TGTGCCAGCAGCCAAGATCAGCCTAGCGGGAGAAGGCAGTATTTT
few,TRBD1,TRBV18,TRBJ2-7,CASSPGQVPTYEQYF,TGTGCCAGCTCACCAGGACAGGTCCCTACCTACGAGCAGTACTTC
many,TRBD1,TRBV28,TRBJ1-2,CASRPDLGQGKSDYGYTF,TGTGCCAGCAGGCCTGACCTAGGACAGGGGAAGTCAGACTATGGCTACACCTTC
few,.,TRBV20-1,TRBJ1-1,CSAREGRHTEAFF,TGCAGTGCTAGAGAGGGCAGACACACTGAAGCTTTCTTT
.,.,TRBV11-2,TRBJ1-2,CASSSPSSYGYTF,TGTGCCAGCAGCTCCCCATCGTCCTATGGCTACACCTTC